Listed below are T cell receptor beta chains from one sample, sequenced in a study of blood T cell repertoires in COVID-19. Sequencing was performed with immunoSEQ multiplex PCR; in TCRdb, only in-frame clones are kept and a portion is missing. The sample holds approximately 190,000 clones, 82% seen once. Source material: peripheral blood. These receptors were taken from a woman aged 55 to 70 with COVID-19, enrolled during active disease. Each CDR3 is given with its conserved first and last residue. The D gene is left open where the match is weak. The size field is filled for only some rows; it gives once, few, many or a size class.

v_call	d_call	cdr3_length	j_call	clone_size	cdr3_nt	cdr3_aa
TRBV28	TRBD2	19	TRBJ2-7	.	TGTGCCAGCAGTCGACTTAGATCTACTAGCGGGCACAGCTCCTACGAGCAGTACTTC	CASSRLRSTSGHSSYEQYF
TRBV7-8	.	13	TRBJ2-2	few	TGTGCCAGCACCCCTAACCGGGTGGGGGAGCTGTTTTTT	CASTPNRVGELFF
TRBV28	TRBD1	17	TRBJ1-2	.	TGTGCCAGCAGTTCCTATCCGACCAACAGGGGTGCTGATGGCTACACCTTC	CASSSYPTNRGADGYTF
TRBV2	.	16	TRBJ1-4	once	TGTGCCAGCAGTGAAGCCCGTACAGGGATTGGGGAAAAACTGTTTTTT	CASSEARTGIGEKLFF
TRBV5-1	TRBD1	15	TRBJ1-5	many	TGCGCCAGCAGCCCTGGGACAGGGACCCGTCAGCCCCAGCATTTT	CASSPGTGTRQPQHF
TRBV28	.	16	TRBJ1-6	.	TGTGCCAGCAGTTCGGGGGGGACGGGAGGACGGCCACCCCTCCACTTT	CASSSGGTGGRPPLHF
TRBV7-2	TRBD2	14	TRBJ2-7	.	TGTGCCAGCAGCTTTAGCGGGAGGTCCTACGAGCAGTACTTC	CASSFSGRSYEQYF
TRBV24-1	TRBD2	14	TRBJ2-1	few	TGTGCCACCAGTGATTTGCACGGGGGGGATGAGCAGTTCTTC	CATSDLHGGDEQFF
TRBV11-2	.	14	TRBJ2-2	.	TGTGCCAGCAGCTTAGTGCAGGGTCACGGGGAGCTGTTTTTT	CASSLVQGHGELFF
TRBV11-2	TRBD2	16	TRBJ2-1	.	TGTGCCAGCAGCTACGGCGGGAGCATGTCCTACAATGAGCAGTTCTTC	CASSYGGSMSYNEQFF
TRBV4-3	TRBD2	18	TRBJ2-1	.	TGCGCCAGCAGCCCAAACGGGCCTCAGAGCGGGGGGGAAGAAGCGCAGTTCTTC	CASSPNGPQSGGEEAQFF
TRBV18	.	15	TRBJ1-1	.	TGTGCCAGCTCACCAAGGGGGAGCATGAACACTGAAGCTTTTTTT	CASSPRGSMNTEAFF
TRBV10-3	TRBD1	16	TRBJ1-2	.	TGTGCCATCAGTGAATTCCTTGGACAGGAGTTCTATGGCTACACCTTC	CAISEFLGQEFYGYTF
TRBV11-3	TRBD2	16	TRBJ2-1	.	TGTGCCAGCAGCTATGGCGGGGCGGGAGGGGACAATGAGCAGTTCTTC	CASSYGGAGGDNEQFF